This TCR beta chain was obtained from a study of glioma-infiltrating T cells. TCR alpha and beta CDR3 regions were amplified from RNA using iRepertoire nested multiplex PCR. Input was roughly 85-450 ng of tissue mRNA or PBMC total RNA. TCRdb reanalysed the multiplex PCR reads using MiXCR and keeps one entry per CDR3 protein. The sample has about 110,000 distinct CDR3 sequences, less than 30% seen once. The germline CDR1 and CDR2 sequences are SQVTM and ANQGSEA. This CDR3 contains 14 residues. With V trimmed by 6 bases and J by 6 bases, 13 bases remained unmatched. As regards this clonotype: As yet, its antigen is unknown.

Notes on the study in general: CDR3 overlap between tissue and blood was very small. Gliomas, especially low-grade, showed above-expected tissue-blood divergence; non-neoplastic patients showed below.

This TCR derives from a human donor with low-grade glioma or glioblastoma, undergoing nonglioma brain surgery, or in good health (not recorded which). Material for sequencing was glioma tissue, nonneoplastic brain tissue, or PBMCs (not recorded which). This chain connects TRBV29-1 to TRBJ2-7, with TRBD1 matching 8 bases. The CDR3 is CSVHLRDRHGEQYF. The DNA of the CDR3 is TGCAGCGTCCACCTCCGGGACAGGCACGGCGAGCAGTACTTC.